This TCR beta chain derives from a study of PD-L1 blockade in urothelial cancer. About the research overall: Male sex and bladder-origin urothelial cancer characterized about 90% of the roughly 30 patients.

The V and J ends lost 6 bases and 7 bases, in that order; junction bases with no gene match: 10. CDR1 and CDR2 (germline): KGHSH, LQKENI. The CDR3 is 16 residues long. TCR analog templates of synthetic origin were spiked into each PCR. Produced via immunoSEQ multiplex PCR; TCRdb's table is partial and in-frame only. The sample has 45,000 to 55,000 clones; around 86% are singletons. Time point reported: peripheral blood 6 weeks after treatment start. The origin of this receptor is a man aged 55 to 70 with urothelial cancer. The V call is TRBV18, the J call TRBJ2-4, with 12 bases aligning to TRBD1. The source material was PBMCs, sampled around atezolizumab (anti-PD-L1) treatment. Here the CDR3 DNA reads TGTGCCAGCTCGGGAGGGACAGGGGGCATGTCGAACATTCAGTACTTC. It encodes CASSGGTGGMSNIQYF.